The entry below describes one T cell receptor (beta chain). The CDR3 runs 12 residues. CDR1 is SQVTM and CDR2 is ANQGSEA in the germline V gene. Trimming at V came to 5 bases and at J to 3 bases, leaving 1 base not matched to a gene. Original data processing: From reference gene primer amplification, estimates of nucleated cell counts were derived. TCRdb's copy holds only in-frame clones and misses some; the assay was immunoSEQ multiplex PCR. For V, J and clone size, that table is used; D and trimming come from the DNA. Seen here are around 220,000 clones, about 91% observed once, and the top ten hold roughly 14%. The sample is drawn from a study of blood T cell repertoires in COVID-19. Study at large: Sites in the United States, Italy and Spain provided acute and convalescent COVID-19 samples.

The study recruited people aged 18 to 89 years across about 25 US areas. Cohorts were determined from participant-reported clinical history. This receptor was identified in a woman in her forties or fifties with acute COVID-19. Source material: PBMCs or T cells enriched from blood (not recorded which). This chain joins TRBV29-1 and TRBJ1-2; 9 nucleotides align to TRBD1. The DNA for the CDR3 is TGCAGCGTTCGGACAGGGGACTATGGCTACACCTTC. This sequence encodes CSVRTGDYGYTF.